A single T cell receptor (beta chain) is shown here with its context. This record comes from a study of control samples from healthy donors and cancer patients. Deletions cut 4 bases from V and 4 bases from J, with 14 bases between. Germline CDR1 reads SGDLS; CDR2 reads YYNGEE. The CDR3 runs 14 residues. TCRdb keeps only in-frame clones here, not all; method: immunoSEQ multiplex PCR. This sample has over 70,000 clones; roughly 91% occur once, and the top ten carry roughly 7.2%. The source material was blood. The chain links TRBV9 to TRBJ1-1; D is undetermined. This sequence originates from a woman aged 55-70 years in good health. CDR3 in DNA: TGTGCCAGCAGCATTAACGACGGTGGCACTGAAGCTTTCTTT. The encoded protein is CASSINDGGTEAFF.